Below, 18 T cell receptor beta chains from the same sample are listed, as sequenced in a study of cytomegalovirus exposure and HLA in healthy donors. The study ran its PCR with 60 Vbeta and 13 Jbeta primers. Sequencing used immunoSEQ multiplex PCR; TCRdb keeps in-frame clones, though not all of them. The sample has 100,000 or so clones; 70% to 80% are singletons. Material: PBMCs. The receptors derive from a man aged 25-45 years in good health and CMV-seronegative.

V and J are TRBV7-8 and TRBJ2-5, with 7 bases matching TRBD2. Germline lookup yields CDR1 SGHVS and CDR2 FQNEAQ. V trimming: 4 bases; J trimming: 3 bases; junction bases outside the gene matches: 11. The CDR3 is 16 amino acids. CDR3 amino acids: CASSSLGGGIEETQYF. The CDR3 nucleotides are TGTGCCAGCAGCTCCCTCGGCGGGGGAATCGAAGAGACCCAGTACTTC.

The chain recombines TRBV4-2 with TRBJ2-3; D possibly corresponds to TRBD2 (5 bases). The CDR3 contains 17 residues. Germline V gene sequence: CDR1 LGHNA, CDR2 YNFKEQ. V lost 0 bases, J lost 1 base, and 14 bases lay in between. CDR3 residues: CASSQDLREYGTDTQYF. The CDR3 DNA reads TGTGCCAGCAGCCAAGATCTTCGGGAATACGGCACAGATACGCAGTATTTT.

The chain links TRBV7-9 to TRBJ2-2; no clear D gene. Germline CDR1 SEHNR, CDR2 FQNEAQ (reference sequence). V was pared by 4 bases and J by 7 bases, with 13 bases between. The CDR3 has 14 residues. CDR3 sequence reads: CASSSGTSGGELFF. The DNA of the CDR3 is TGTGCCAGCAGCTCCGGCACTTCGGGCGGGGAGCTGTTTTTT.

V gene TRBV5-1 combines with J gene TRBJ2-1, with D maybe TRBD2 (6 bases). The CDR3 totals 16 residues. Trimming cost V 4 bases and J 7 bases, with 21 bases left between them. The V gene's germline CDR1 is SGHRS and CDR2 YFSETQ. The CDR3: CASSPGTGNSHNEQFF. As DNA, the CDR3 is TGCGCCAGCAGCCCCGGGACTGGCAACTCACATAATGAGCAGTTCTTC.

The chain is built from TRBV4-1 and TRBJ2-4, with D maybe TRBD1 (6 bases). The V and J ends lost 3 bases and 6 bases respectively, with 9 bases between them. Germline CDR1 MGHRA, CDR2 YSYEKL. CDR3 length equals 13 residues. This CDR3 reads CASSQGAANIQYF. The CDR3 nucleotides read TGCGCCAGCAGCCAGGGGGCTGCAAACATTCAGTACTTC.

The chain joins TRBV4-2 to TRBJ2-1; 8 bases map to TRBD1. V dropped 7 bases and J dropped 7; count of bases not matched to a gene: 6. The CDR3 is 13 amino acids. The germline gives CDR1 LGHNA, CDR2 YNFKEQ. The CDR3 loop is CASTRTGWNEQFF. The CDR3 DNA is TGTGCCAGCACCCGGACAGGGTGGAATGAGCAGTTCTTC.

V gene TRBV6-5 combines with J gene TRBJ2-7, with TRBD1 matching over 7 bases. This CDR3 region has 15 residues. V was clipped by 0 bases and J by 3 bases; unmatched bases: 5. CDR1 is MNHEY and CDR2 is SVGAGI in the germline V gene. CDR3 loop: CASSYSGQDLYEQYF. The CDR3 DNA follows: TGTGCCAGCAGTTACTCTGGACAGGACCTCTACGAGCAGTACTTC.

The J gene is TRBJ2-6, the V gene TRBV6-6; possible D gene TRBD2, 5 bases. The CDR3 covers 16 residues. Germline V gives CDR1 MNHNY, CDR2 SVGAGI (reference sequence). Trimming cost V 7 bases and J 3 bases, with 16 bases left between them. Here the CDR3 DNA reads TGTGCCAGCACCCTACCCCCGGGAAGTGGGGCCAACGTCCTGACTTTC. Its protein product is CASTLPPGSGANVLTF.

The chain employs TRBV28 and TRBJ1-1, with a possible D match to TRBD1 (6 bases). Trimming left V 6 bases short and J 1 base short, with 9 bases between. The CDR3 loop spans 13 amino acids. Germline-derived CDR1 and CDR2 are MDHEN and SYDVKM. The CDR3 sequence: CASRPGQNTEAFF. The DNA of the CDR3 is TGTGCCAGCAGACCGGGACAGAACACTGAAGCTTTCTTT.

The chain uses TRBV9 and TRBJ2-2; 8 positions agree with TRBD2. V was pared by 3 bases and J by 4 bases, with 8 bases of the junction left unmatched. The CDR3 runs to 16 residues. Germline CDR1 is SGDLS and CDR2 is YYNGEE. The CDR3 protein is CASSGPSGGPTGELFF. The CDR3 region has the DNA TGTGCCAGCAGCGGTCCCTCGGGAGGGCCCACCGGGGAGCTGTTTTTT.

V and J are TRBV7-8 and TRBJ2-2; perhaps TRBD2 as D (5 bases). Germline V CDR1 and CDR2: SGHVS, FQNEAQ. The V end was cut by 3 bases, the J end by 6 bases, with 8 bases between. This CDR3 is built from 13 residues. The CDR3, as DNA: TGTGCCAGCAGCTTGGCGGGTCCCGGGGAGCTGTTTTTT. Translated, it gives CASSLAGPGELFF.

The chain is built from TRBV5-1 and TRBJ1-1; 9 bases agree with TRBD1. Germline V CDR1 and CDR2: SGHRS, YFSETQ. The CDR3 covers 16 residues. Trimming removed 3 bases from V and 1 base from J; junction bases left unmatched: 7. CDR3 coding DNA: TGCGCCAGCAGCTCCGGACCGGGACAGGGGAACACTGAAGCTTTCTTT. Translated, it gives CASSSGPGQGNTEAFF.

V gene TRBV10-3 combines with J gene TRBJ2-3; 9 bases match TRBD2. Per the germline V gene, CDR1 is ENHRY and CDR2 is SYGVKD. The V and J ends lost 4 bases and 2 bases, in that order; junction bases with no gene match: 7. CDR3 length equals 16 residues. The CDR3 sequence is CAISANSGGLTDTQYF. Here the CDR3 DNA reads TGTGCCATCAGTGCCAATAGCGGGGGCCTCACAGATACGCAGTATTTT.

This chain joins TRBV6-6 and TRBJ1-2; 7 bases are a match to TRBD1. Germline CDR1 is MNHNY and CDR2 is SVGAGI (reference sequence). J lost 3 bases, V lost 4 bases, and 5 bases had no gene match. This CDR3 region has 14 residues. Here the CDR3 reads CASSSGQRYYGYTF. In DNA form, the CDR3 reads TGTGCCAGCAGTTCGGGACAGAGGTACTATGGCTACACCTTC.

This sequence joins TRBV10-3 and TRBJ1-3; no clear D. V lost 6 bases and J 4 bases, leaving 10 bases between the germline ends. This CDR3 has 13 amino acids. CDR1 ENHRY and CDR2 SYGVKD come from the germline V gene. The CDR3 loop is CAIRLDSGNTIYF. For the CDR3, the DNA is TGTGCCATCAGGCTAGACTCGGGAAACACCATATATTTT.

The V gene is TRBV7-2, the J gene TRBJ2-1, with D possibly matching TRBD1 (6 bases). V gave up 2 bases and J gave up 9 bases, with 14 bases separating them. CDR3 length: 14 residues. Germline CDR1 reads SGHTA; CDR2 reads FQGNSA. The CDR3 DNA reads TGTGCCAGCAGCTTAAAACGTCTAGGGGGTGAGCAGTTCTTC. This gives the protein CASSLKRLGGEQFF.

J is TRBJ2-3 and V is TRBV9; 10 nucleotides match TRBD2. The CDR3 covers 15 residues. Trimming removed 3 bases from V and 6 bases from J; junction bases left unmatched: 7. The germline V gene encodes CDR1 SGDLS and CDR2 YYNGEE. The chain's CDR3 is CASSESGRVADTQYF. As DNA, the CDR3 is TGTGCCAGCAGCGAGAGCGGGAGGGTCGCGGATACGCAGTATTTT.

V is TRBV19 and J is TRBJ1-4; no firm D call. V dropped 3 bases and J dropped 0 bases, with 11 bases sitting between them. CDR3 length: 16 residues. Germline CDR1 and CDR2: LNHDA and SQIVND (reference sequence). The CDR3 region is CASSMRRTATNEKLFF. In DNA form, the CDR3 reads TGTGCCAGTAGTATGAGGCGTACCGCAACTAATGAAAAACTGTTTTTT.